The 20 T cell receptor beta chains reported below all come from one sample, sequenced in a study of T cells in Graves' hyperthyroidism and ophthalmopathy. TCR beta CDR3 sequences were amplified from RNA transcripts. With the HTBI primer set, the TCR CDR3 went through a first round of RT-PCR. A single record per CDR3 protein comes from TCRdb applying MiXCR to the multiplex PCR reads. Of some 420,000 distinct CDR3 sequences listed, roughly an eighth are singletons. Sample: blood. These receptors were collected from a woman aged 18-35 years with Graves' hyperthyroidism.

Many counts were recorded for this clonotype. The chain joins TRBV20-1 to TRBJ2-5, with 10 bases aligning to TRBD1. This CDR3 spans 13 amino acids. The germline V gene encodes CDR1 DFQATT and CDR2 SNEGSKA (reference sequence). CDR3 region: CTATGGQQETQYF. In DNA form, the CDR3 reads TGCACCGCGACAGGGGGCCAACAAGAGACCCAGTACTTC.

This clonotype was counted many times. The V and J genes are TRBV12-3 or TRBV12-4 and TRBJ2-3, with 9 bases aligning to TRBD2. V lost 3 bases to trimming and J lost 4 bases; unmatched junction nucleotides: 5. The CDR3 extends over 15 amino acids. The CDR3 sequence is CASSFGGRAADTQYF. In DNA, the CDR3 is TGTGCCAGCAGTTTCGGCGGGAGGGCAGCAGATACGCAGTATTTT.

In this sample, this clonotype turned up a few times. The chain couples TRBV6-1 to TRBJ1-1; 7 nucleotides align to TRBD1. Germline CDR1 and CDR2: MNHNS and SASEGT. This CDR3 is 15 amino acids long. Trimming cost V 6 bases and J 7 bases; bases outside gene matches: 14. The CDR3 DNA reads as TGTGCCAGCAGACACCGAACGGACAGGTTGAATGAAGCTTTCTTT. It codes for CASRHRTDRLNEAFF.

This clonotype occurred many times. This chain uses TRBV7-2 with TRBJ2-7, with 8 bases that match TRBD2. This CDR3 has 14 amino acids. CDR1 and CDR2 from the germline V gene are SGHTA and FQGNSA. Trimming took 6 bases from V and 0 from J; bases not matched to a gene: 4. CDR3 DNA sequence: TGTGCCAGCAGGAAGACTAGCGCCTCCTACGAGCAGTACTTC. Amino acid sequence: CASRKTSASYEQYF.

This clonotype was observed a handful of times. The chain is built from TRBV6-1 and TRBJ1-5; 9 nucleotides align to TRBD1. In germline, CDR1 is MNHNS, CDR2 SASEGT. This CDR3 region has 13 residues. Trimming removed 6 bases from V and 9 bases from J; junction bases left unmatched: 6. The CDR3 DNA reads as TGTGCCAGCAGCCGGGACAGGGTTTTGCCCCAGCATTTT. Translation gives CASSRDRVLPQHF.

The sample holds many counts of this clonotype. The chain employs TRBV29-1 and TRBJ1-1, with 10 bases identical to TRBD1. The ends lost 6 bases at V and 5 bases at J; junction bases unmatched: 6. Germline assignment: CDR1 SQVTM and CDR2 ANQGSEA. The CDR3 is made up of 13 amino acids. Written as DNA, the CDR3 is TGCAGCGTGAGGACAGGGGGACGGACTGAAGCTTTCTTT. It translates to CSVRTGGRTEAFF.

This clonotype occurred many times. The chain carries TRBV20-1 and TRBJ2-7, with 8 bases lining up with TRBD2. V lost 3 bases, J lost 2 bases, and 6 bases stayed unmatched. The CDR3 spans 14 residues. Germline CDR1 and CDR2: DFQATT and SNEGSKA (reference sequence). CDR3 protein: CSASRLGRAYEQYF. Here the CDR3 DNA reads TGCAGTGCTAGCCGGCTCGGGAGGGCCTACGAGCAGTACTTC.

This clonotype was recorded many times. The J gene is TRBJ1-1, the V gene TRBV28; D gene ambiguous. Trimming left V 7 bases short and J 5 bases short, with 11 bases between. Germline V gene lookup returns CDR1 MDHEN and CDR2 SYDVKM. The CDR3 has 12 amino acids. The CDR3 reads CASNFSGTEAFF. The CDR3 DNA follows: TGTGCCAGCAATTTCTCAGGAACTGAAGCTTTCTTT.

In its sample, this clonotype was seen many times. The chain uses TRBV20-1 and TRBJ2-7; maybe TRBD1 (6 bases). Germline CDR1 reads DFQATT; CDR2 reads SNEGSKA (reference sequence). The CDR3 is made up of 13 amino acids. V lost 5 bases, J lost 0 bases, and 11 bases lay in between. The CDR3 reads CSAVTGSSYEQYF. CDR3 in DNA: TGCAGTGCTGTAACAGGGAGCTCCTACGAGCAGTACTTC.

This clonotype has at least ten counts. The V gene is TRBV12-3 or TRBV12-4, the J gene TRBJ1-1, with TRBD1 matching 12 bases. This CDR3 is 22 amino acids long. The V segment lost 4 bases and the J segment 1 base; nucleotides outside the gene matches: 22. The CDR3 coding sequence is TGTGCCAGCAGTTCGAGGGACAGGGGGCTTATCCGCCCTGGACAGTGGAACACTGAAGCTTTCTTT. Translation gives CASSSRDRGLIRPGQWNTEAFF.

This clonotype was seen many times. The chain recombines TRBV7-9 with TRBJ2-7; 11 nucleotides align to TRBD2. V gave up 4 bases and J gave up 2 bases; unmatched junction bases: 10. From germline, CDR1 is SEHNR and CDR2 FQNEAQ (reference sequence). This CDR3 contains 17 residues. CDR3 loop: CASSSGLAGSRAYEQYF. The CDR3 region has the DNA TGTGCCAGCAGCTCCGGACTAGCGGGCTCGAGGGCCTACGAGCAGTACTTC.

Many counts were recorded for this clonotype. The chain carries TRBV19 and TRBJ1-4; no reliable D call. CDR3 size: 14 residues. Trimming removed 7 bases at V and 8 bases at J, with 17 bases between. Germline V gene lookup returns CDR1 LNHDA and CDR2 SQIVND (reference sequence). In nucleotides, the CDR3 is TGTGCCAGTAAACAAAGCCATATGAGAGAAAAACTGTTTTTT. Translating gives CASKQSHMREKLFF.

V usage is TRBV7-9 and J usage is TRBJ2-7; 7 bases line up with TRBD1. V lost 4 bases and J lost 3; bases outside the gene matches: 12. There are 16 residues in the CDR3. Germline loops: CDR1 SEHNR, CDR2 FQNEAQ (reference sequence). The CDR3 DNA is TGTGCCAGCAGCTCAGCCGGGACAGACAATCTCTACGAGCAGTACTTC. Encoded protein: CASSSAGTDNLYEQYF.

This clonotype occurred many times. CDR3 sequence (DNA): TGTGCCAGCAGTTTAATTAGGGTACGGTCGAACACTGAAGCTTTCTTT. Residues: CASSLIRVRSNTEAFF. The rearrangement links TRBV27 to TRBJ1-1; D is ambiguous. V lost 2 bases to trimming and J lost 1 base, with 14 bases between them. The CDR3 loop spans 16 amino acids. Germline values: CDR1 MNHEY, CDR2 SMNVEV (reference sequence).

This clonotype was seen at least ten times. The chain uses TRBV20-1 and TRBJ2-1; D gene unclear. V was clipped by 0 bases and J by 0 bases, with 12 bases between them. Per the germline V gene, CDR1 is DFQATT and CDR2 is SNEGSKA (reference sequence). The CDR3 extends over 16 amino acids. The CDR3 DNA is TGCAGTGCTAGAGATCAGCCACCGAGCTCCTACAATGAGCAGTTCTTC. Translated: CSARDQPPSSYNEQFF.

In its sample, this clonotype was seen a few times. The chain has TRBV6-2 or TRBV6-3 and TRBJ2-3, with D possibly matching TRBD1 (6 bases). The V gene's germline CDR1 is MNHEY and CDR2 SVGEGT. The CDR3 is 16 amino acids. Trimming took off 2 bases at V and 2 bases at J, with 14 bases between the two ends. The CDR3 reads CASSYVRGFVTDTQYF. Written as DNA, the CDR3 is TGTGCCAGCAGTTACGTCAGGGGTTTTGTCACAGATACGCAGTATTTT.

The chain combines TRBV6-1 with TRBJ2-7; 7 bases match TRBD1. The CDR3 covers 13 residues. Germline trimming cut 10 bases from V and 2 bases from J; bases unmatched to any gene: 8. The germline V gene has CDR1 MNHNS and CDR2 SASEGT. The CDR3 coding sequence is TGTGCCACAAGAGGGGACAGAGCCTACGAGCAGTACTTC. Translating it yields CATRGDRAYEQYF.

This clonotype occurred a few times. The V gene is TRBV4-1, the J gene TRBJ2-7; no clear D gene. Trimming cost V 0 bases and J 1 base, with 13 bases left between them. There are 16 residues in the CDR3. Looked up from germline, CDR1 is MGHRA and CDR2 is YSYEKL. The CDR3 loop reads CASSQEVETESYEQYF. CDR3 nucleotide sequence: TGCGCCAGCAGCCAAGAAGTTGAGACCGAATCCTACGAGCAGTACTTC.

In its sample, this clonotype was seen many times. The chain recombines TRBV11-2 with TRBJ2-1; 9 bases fit TRBD2. With V trimmed by 4 bases and J by 0 bases, 10 bases remained unmatched. Per the germline V gene, CDR1 is SGHAT and CDR2 is FQNNGV. CDR3 size: 18 residues. The CDR3 here is CASSSPTSGRSSYNEQFF. The CDR3 bases are TGTGCCAGCAGCTCTCCTACTAGCGGGCGAAGCTCCTACAATGAGCAGTTCTTC.

V usage is TRBV9 and J usage is TRBJ2-7, with 10 bases matching TRBD2. J was trimmed by 7 bases and V by 3 bases; bases with no gene match: 7. The CDR3 extends over 14 amino acids. Germline-derived CDR1 and CDR2 are SGDLS and YYNGEE. CDR3 in amino acids: CASSAGLARREQYF. The CDR3 DNA follows: TGTGCCAGCAGCGCGGGACTAGCGCGAAGGGAGCAGTACTTC.